This entry describes one TCR beta chain. Its matching antigen is unknown. Gene names are the mouse ones. Read sequence stops 4 residues before the CDR3 end, and the germline J gene provides the missing end. These data come from a study of CD8+ T cells in alopecia areata. The wider study: C3H/HeJ donors aged about 6-13 months with spontaneous alopecia supplied skin grafted onto roughly 6-11-week-old female C3H/HeJ mice. Study-wide results and limits: Elevated clonality characterized lesional scalp relative to normal scalp, particularly in alopecia totalis/universalis. Scalp specimens additionally yield sequences from normal skin's resident alphabeta T cells.

Trimming removed 0 bases at V and 0 bases at J, with 7 bases between. The CDR3 consists of 15 residues. Per the germline V gene, CDR1 is MNHDT and CDR2 is YYDKIL. The pooled cutaneous lymph node cells were sorted using several markers (CD4, CD8alpha, NKG2D, NKG2ACE and others). RNA extraction and reverse transcription yielded cDNA as sequencing template. Profiled with immunoSEQ multiplex PCR; TCRdb holds only in-frame clones, not every one. Listed for the sample are about 270,000 clones, none seen a single time. The receptor's source is a C3H/HeJ mouse with alopecia areata. These mice share the MHC haplotype H2-k. The genes are TRBV17 and TRBJ2-4; D possibly corresponds to TRBD1 (6 bases). Sequencing was carried out using CD4+ T cells sorted from a lymph node. Partial CDR3 DNA: TGTGCTAGCAGTAGAGACAGGGGTAGTCAAAAC. Amino acid sequence: CASSRDRGSQN. The full CDR3 protein is CASSRDRGSQNTLYF.